The source of this T cell receptor beta chain is a study of blood T cell repertoires in COVID-19. Study context: There were acute and convalescent COVID-19 samples, and they came from the United States, Italy and Spain. The analysed material was cDNA or gDNA that came from T cells, B-cell-depleted T cells, or PBMCs.

Repertoires were generated with immunoSEQ multiplex PCR, while TCRdb's copy carries only in-frame clones and drops some. The sample shows 200,000 or so clones, approximately 90% of them seen only once. The junction had 3 bases not matched to a gene; V was cut back by 5 bases and J by 5 bases. The length of the CDR3 is 14 residues. CDR1 and CDR2 (germline): WSHSY, SAAADI. This sequence originates from a man at least 80 years old with acute or convalescent COVID-19. Sequencing was performed on peripheral blood. The chain has TRBV10-2 and TRBJ2-5, with 12 bases aligning to TRBD2. The CDR3 nucleotides read TGCGCCAGCAGTCCCACTAGCGGGAGGGAGACCCAGTACTTC. Encoded protein: CASSPTSGRETQYF.